This record looks at one TCR beta chain sequence and its context. This clone is identified as medium-sized (0.01 to 0.1%). Its antigen remains unidentified. Gene names and germline sequences here are all drawn from mouse data. The DNA ends 1 residue before the CDR3 does, and the rest of the CDR3 is filled in from the germline J gene. The data are from a study of tissue T cells after allogeneic stem cell transplantation (dated by TCRdb to between 2021 and 2022). Broadly, across the study: The study profiled TCR beta repertoires in many tissues obtained from research autopsies of patients with and without GVHD, and also in mouse models of GVHD. The human arm was conducted as a prospective observational study, and neither blinding nor randomization was performed. What the study reported, not specific to this receptor: Within patients, how anatomically similar tissues were was a major factor shaping TCR repertoire composition, regardless of disease or transplant status. Which tissue TCRs were alloreactive or antigen-specific was not determined in the study, and some clones might have been persisting host cells. In both patients and mice, T cells from blood and spleen picked up only a limited part of the TCR repertoire that was detected in tissues. Sampling depth was acknowledged as a limitation, and the patient cohort was both small and clinically heterogeneous. Only a few T cell clones appeared in more than one patient, yet motif-based clustering showed tissue-specific repertoire signatures that were shared between patients.

Trimming removed 4 bases from V and 2 bases from J; the gene matches leave 3 bases unexplained. The CDR3 holds 14 amino acids from the cysteine to the phenylalanine. The 39 bases shown cover part of the CDR3, and their frame starts at base 1. Via the germline V gene (reference sequence), CDR1 is KGHPV and CDR2 FQNQEV. Libraries were constructed by the immunoSEQ multiplex PCR assay. TCRbeta CDR3 sequencing was performed at survey depth by Adaptive Biotechnologies, and CDR3 sequences, V/J genes, productive frequency and template counts were reported. TCR beta CDR3 regions were amplified from genomic DNA instead of RNA. As for the authors' bioinformatics: Pairwise repertoire overlap between tissues was quantified with Jensen-Shannon divergence, where 1 means complete divergence and 0 identical. Tissues were clustered by single-linkage agglomerative hierarchical clustering of pairwise JSD values and displayed as dendrograms. All patient samples were analyzed with GLIPH2 using simulation_depth 1000, kmer_min_depth 3 and cdr3_length_cutoff 8, and only groups containing more than two unique CDR3s were kept. A standardized tissue-overlap score was generated by extrapolating Jaccard GLIPH-group overlap across patients to a standard repertoire size of 1000 clones. To look at how diversity was associated with clinical or experimental variables, linear mixed-effect models were used, with tissue treated as a fixed effect and individual treated as a random effect. Not all clones reach the TCRdb copy of this immuneACCESS table, which keeps in-frame sequences only. Checked studies attribute under half of the gap to unresolved V genes and leave the rest unexplained. Clonal size and the V and J genes are those of that table, whereas D and trimming came from the DNA. The sample profile shows just over 5,000 clones; 25% to 40% of them were found once. The ten largest account for 3.5% to 5.5% of the sample.

The intended sense of this specimen's time point label: mouse harvest day 14 after allogeneic transplant. Each mouse graft consisted of 10^7 T-cell-depleted bone marrow cells plus 10^6 splenic CD5+ T cells and was given by tail vein injection. To model GVHD in mice, a major MHC-mismatch B6 (H2b) into BALB/c (H2d) model was used, and tissues were profiled at day 7 or 14. On day 7 or 14 post-transplant, mouse tissues and retro-orbital blood were harvested with separate sterile tools for each animal, and livers were flushed before harvest. Before genomic DNA isolation with the DNeasy Blood & Tissue Kit, mouse tissues were minced with razor blades in buffered saline.

The V and J segments used are TRBV26 and TRBJ2-4, with 7 bases aligning to TRBD1. The specimen sequenced was skin. This receptor was taken from a female BALB/c mouse given C57BL/6 T cells with graft-versus-host disease after an allogeneic hematopoietic cell transplant. The CDR3 DNA, read in part, is TGTGCCAGCAGTCGACAGGGAGATCAAAACACCTTGTAC. Translated, this gives CASSRQGDQNTLY. The entire CDR3 sequence reads CASSRQGDQNTLYF.